These 25 T cell receptor beta chains were all obtained from the same sample, sequenced in a study of neurological immune-mediated disorders. TCRdb re-called the 5' RACE reads through MiXCR, storing one row per CDR3 protein. Altogether roughly 47,000 distinct CDR3 sequences are present, around 4.3% being singletons, with the ten largest covering about 6%. The sequenced sample was PBMCs. All receptors come from a woman in her fifties or sixties with multiple sclerosis.

V usage is TRBV5-1 and J usage is TRBJ1-1; TRBD1 aligns across 7 bases. Per germline, CDR1 SGHRS and CDR2 YFSETQ. This CDR3 region has 15 residues. Losses at the gene ends were 4 bases for V and 1 base for J; bases not matched to a gene: 7. The CDR3 sequence: CASSTTGTENTEAFF. The CDR3 DNA is TGCGCCAGCAGCACAACCGGGACAGAGAACACTGAAGCTTTCTTT.

This clonotype was seen many times. V is TRBV5-1 and J is TRBJ2-2; possible D gene TRBD2, 6 bases. Germline V gives CDR1 SGHRS, CDR2 YFSETQ. This CDR3 comprises 15 residues. Trimming took off 7 bases at V and 0 bases at J, with 13 bases between the two ends. CDR3 coding DNA: TGCGCCAGCGGCGGGACGGTAGCGAACACCGGGGAGCTGTTTTTT. The encoded protein is CASGGTVANTGELFF.

CDR3 region: CAWSRTSGYNEQFF. DNA of the CDR3: TGTGCCTGGAGTCGGACTAGCGGTTACAATGAGCAGTTCTTC. The gene calls are TRBV30 and TRBJ2-1; 10 positions agree with TRBD2. This CDR3 is built from 14 residues. V lost 2 bases and J lost 4; bases outside the gene matches: 2. Germline V lookup: CDR1 GTSNPN, CDR2 SVGIG (reference sequence).

Many counts were recorded for this clonotype. The rearrangement joins TRBV3-1 to TRBJ2-1, with no clear D. Germline CDR1 LGHDT, CDR2 YNNKEL (reference sequence). V was trimmed by 1 base and J by 5 bases, leaving 12 bases between them. The CDR3 is made up of 15 amino acids. The CDR3 DNA sequence: TGTGCCAGCAGCCAAGGTTCGGTGGTTGACAATGAGCAGTTCTTC. It specifies CASSQGSVVDNEQFF.

In its sample, this clonotype was seen many times. The gene calls are TRBV18 and TRBJ2-1, with no clear D. Germline V gene sequence: CDR1 KGHSH, CDR2 LQKENI. Trimming removed 8 bases at V and 7 bases at J, with 27 bases between. The CDR3 extends over 17 amino acids. The CDR3 reads CASTQSPQPDLRNEQFF. In DNA, the CDR3 is TGTGCCAGCACACAATCCCCTCAGCCGGACCTTAGGAATGAGCAGTTCTTC.

This clonotype has a count of ten or more. The gene calls are TRBV20-1 and TRBJ1-2; unclear D gene. CDR1 is DFQATT, CDR2 SNEGSKA, per germline (reference sequence). This CDR3 is 12 amino acids long. Trimming stripped 1 base from V and 4 bases from J, with 7 bases between. This CDR3 reads CSARVSSYGYTF. CDR3 nucleotides: TGCAGTGCTAGAGTCAGTTCCTATGGCTACACCTTC.

This clonotype was seen only a few times. The genes are TRBV9 and TRBJ2-7; no definite D call. Germline V gene sequence: CDR1 SGDLS, CDR2 YYNGEE. The CDR3 extends over 13 amino acids. Between the trimmed V and J ends, which lost 0 bases and 4 bases, there was a span of 8 bases. CDR3 protein: CASSVGPEYEQYF. DNA for the CDR3: TGTGCCAGCAGCGTAGGTCCAGAGTACGAGCAGTACTTC.

The CDR3 DNA is TGTGCCAGCAGCTTTGTTATAGCCAAAAACATTCAGTACTTC. It yields the protein CASSFVIAKNIQYF. This chain joins TRBV12-1 and TRBJ2-4. TRBV12-1 is a listed pseudogene. This CDR3 is 14 amino acids long.

This clonotype was recorded many times. This sequence joins TRBV20-1 and TRBJ2-1; 8 nucleotides match TRBD2. Germline V lookup: CDR1 DFQATT, CDR2 SNEGSKA (reference sequence). J lost 5 bases, V lost 6 bases, and 12 bases had no gene match. There are 15 residues in the CDR3. CDR3 in amino acids: CSARKVAGGHNEQFF. The CDR3, as DNA: TGCAGTGCCAGGAAGGTGGCGGGAGGACACAATGAGCAGTTCTTC.

This clonotype was seen ten or more times. Here the CDR3 DNA reads TGCAGTGCTAACTCCCCGGTATGGAATTCACCCCTCCACTTT. Translating it yields CSANSPVWNSPLHF. This chain links TRBV20-1 with TRBJ1-6; no firm D call. Trimming pared 4 bases from V and 7 bases from J, leaving 14 bases between. The germline V gene encodes CDR1 DFQATT and CDR2 SNEGSKA (reference sequence). The CDR3 contains 14 residues.

Ten or more counts support this clonotype. This chain joins TRBV6-2 or TRBV6-3 and TRBJ2-5; D tentatively fits TRBD1 or TRBD2 (5 bases each). Germline-derived CDR1 and CDR2 are MNHEY and SVGEGT. Trimming took off 8 bases at V and 4 bases at J, with 8 bases between the two ends. This CDR3 is 11 amino acids long. This CDR3 reads CASRDGETQYF. As DNA, the CDR3 is TGTGCCAGCCGGGACGGAGAGACCCAGTACTTC.

This clonotype appeared many times. The rearrangement links TRBV12-3 or TRBV12-4 to TRBJ2-3; D possibly matches TRBD1 or TRBD2 (6 bases each). Trimming took off 5 bases at V and 1 base at J, with 10 bases between the two ends. The CDR3 has 14 amino acids. CDR3 sequence reads: CASSKRGRTDTQYF. For the CDR3, the DNA is TGTGCCAGCAGTAAACGGGGGCGCACAGATACGCAGTATTTT.

The table lists this clonotype with many counts. J is TRBJ2-3 and V is TRBV20-1; D is unresolved. Trimming removed 5 bases at V and 6 bases at J, with 9 bases between. Germline V gives CDR1 DFQATT, CDR2 SNEGSKA (reference sequence). The CDR3 has 11 amino acids. CDR3 amino acids: CSALGWDTQYF. The CDR3 DNA sequence: TGCAGTGCTCTTGGGTGGGATACGCAGTATTTT.

There are a few counts of this clonotype. This chain connects TRBV4-1 to TRBJ1-2, with 10 bases matching TRBD1. The CDR3 has 17 residues. The V gene end was trimmed by 3 bases and the J gene end by 5 bases; junction bases not matched to a gene: 12. Germline V gene data show CDR1 as MGHRA and CDR2 as YSYEKL. DNA of the CDR3: TGCGCCAGCAGCCAGAGGACAGGGGGAACCCTTGATTATGGCTACACCTTC. Its translation: CASSQRTGGTLDYGYTF.

As concerns this clonotype: A read error is possible here, since a much larger clone lies one base away. J is TRBJ2-3 and V is TRBV7-2; TRBD2 might be the D (5 bases). The CDR3 length is 15 residues. CDR1 is SGHTA and CDR2 is FQGNSA in the germline V gene. The ends were cut back, 2 bases at V and 4 bases at J, with 13 bases in the middle. The CDR3: CASSLRSGAADTQYF. In DNA form, the CDR3 reads TGTGCCAGCAGCTTACGGAGCGGAGCCGCAGATACGCAGTATTTT.

In its sample, this clonotype was seen a few times. The CDR3 region is CATSEAGNQPQHF. CDR3 in DNA: TGTGCCACCAGTGAAGCCGGGAATCAGCCCCAGCATTTT. V is TRBV24-1 and J is TRBJ1-5; D unresolved. Germline V gene sequence: CDR1 KGHDR, CDR2 SFDVKD. V was clipped by 4 bases and J by 4 bases, with 7 bases between them. The CDR3 spans 13 residues.

This clonotype appeared a few times. The chain uses TRBV20-1 and TRBJ2-1; 7 nucleotides match TRBD2. The CDR3 extends over 14 amino acids. J lost 4 bases, V lost 2 bases, and 5 bases had no gene match. Germline assignment: CDR1 DFQATT and CDR2 SNEGSKA (reference sequence). The DNA for the CDR3 is TGCAGTGCTAGAAAAGCGGGAATATACAATGAGCAGTTCTTC. Its protein is CSARKAGIYNEQFF.

This clonotype occurred a few times. A junction end diverges from the germline sequence, so it may reflect a read error. The rearrangement joins TRBV15 to TRBJ1-6; D is ambiguous. The CDR3 is 12 amino acids. CDR1 is LNHNV, CDR2 YYDKDF, per germline (reference sequence). CDR3 nucleotides: TGTGCCACCAGCAGAGAAAATTCACCCCTCAACTTT. Protein product: CATSRENSPLNF.

V and J are TRBV3-1 and TRBJ2-1, with unresolved D. The CDR3 is 12 amino acids. V was shortened by 1 base and J by 9 bases, with 7 bases between the two germline ends. Per the germline V gene, CDR1 is LGHDT and CDR2 is YNNKEL (reference sequence). CDR3: CASSQVGSEQFF. CDR3 sequence (DNA): TGTGCCAGCAGCCAAGTTGGAAGTGAGCAGTTCTTC.

This clonotype was detected ten times or more. The genes are TRBV9 and TRBJ2-5; D is possibly TRBD1 or TRBD2 (6 bases each). With 1 base removed from V and 5 bases from J, the gap between germline ends came to 12 bases. Germline V lookup: CDR1 SGDLS, CDR2 YYNGEE. This CDR3 contains 14 residues. The CDR3 nucleotides are TGTGCCAGCAGCGTACCGGGGGCAGGGGAGACCCAGTACTTC. Residues: CASSVPGAGETQYF.

In its sample, this clonotype was seen many times. This chain uses TRBV20-1 with TRBJ2-1; TRBD2 matches 9 bases. With 4 bases clipped from V and 2 bases from J, the junction kept 6 bases outside the gene matches. Germline CDR1 DFQATT, CDR2 SNEGSKA (reference sequence). The CDR3 extends over 15 amino acids. The DNA of the CDR3 is TGCAGTGCTATCAGCGGGGGGACAGCCTACAATGAGCAGTTCTTC. This sequence encodes CSAISGGTAYNEQFF.

This chain joins TRBV5-5 and TRBJ2-6; no firm D call. CDR3 length equals 14 residues. Trimming took off 0 bases at V and 2 bases at J, with 3 bases between the two ends. The germline V gene has CDR1 SGHKS and CDR2 YYEKEE (reference sequence). For the CDR3, the DNA is TGTGCCAGCAGCTTGGTGCCTGGGGCCAACGTCCTGACTTTC. Amino acids: CASSLVPGANVLTF.

This clonotype came up many times. The chain uses TRBV20-1 and TRBJ2-5; D is possibly TRBD2 (5 bases). The germline gives CDR1 DFQATT, CDR2 SNEGSKA (reference sequence). Deletions cut 7 bases from V and 5 bases from J, with 11 bases between. The CDR3 contains 11 residues. The CDR3 protein is CSVKLGETQYF. The CDR3 nucleotides read TGCAGTGTTAAACTAGGGGAGACCCAGTACTTC.

This clonotype was recorded at least ten times. V gene TRBV5-1 combines with J gene TRBJ1-5; TRBD1 agrees at 7 bases. The CDR3 loop spans 15 amino acids. Germline CDR1 SGHRS, CDR2 YFSETQ. J lost 6 bases, V lost 3 bases, and 9 bases had no gene match. The CDR3 DNA is TGCGCCAGCAGCTCCTCCGGGACAGATGGTCAGCCCCAGCATTTT. Translation: CASSSSGTDGQPQHF.

Ten or more counts support this clonotype. The rearrangement joins TRBV9 to TRBJ2-7, with TRBD1 matching over 9 bases. Germline values: CDR1 SGDLS, CDR2 YYNGEE. There are 14 residues in the CDR3. The J segment lost 3 bases and the V segment lost 0 bases, leaving 1 base of the junction unmatched. CDR3 sequence: CASSVGTGDYEQYF. CDR3 bases: TGTGCCAGCAGCGTAGGGACAGGGGACTACGAGCAGTACTTC.